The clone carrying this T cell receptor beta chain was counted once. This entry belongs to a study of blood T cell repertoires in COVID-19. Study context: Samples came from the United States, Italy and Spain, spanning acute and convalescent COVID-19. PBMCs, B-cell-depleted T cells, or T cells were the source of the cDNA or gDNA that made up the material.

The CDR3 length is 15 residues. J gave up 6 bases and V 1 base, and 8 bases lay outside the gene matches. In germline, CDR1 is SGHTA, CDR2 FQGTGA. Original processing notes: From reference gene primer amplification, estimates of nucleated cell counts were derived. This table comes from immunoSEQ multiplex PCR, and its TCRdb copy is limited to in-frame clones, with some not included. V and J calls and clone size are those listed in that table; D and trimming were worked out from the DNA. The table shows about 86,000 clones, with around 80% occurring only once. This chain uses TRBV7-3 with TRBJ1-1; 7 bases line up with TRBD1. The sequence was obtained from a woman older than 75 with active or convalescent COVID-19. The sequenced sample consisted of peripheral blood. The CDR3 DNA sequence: TGTGCCAGCAGCTTAAGGCAGGGGGTTGGCGCTGAAGCTTTCTTT. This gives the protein CASSLRQGVGAEAFF.